The clone carrying this TCR beta chain came up once. Per the original methods: Reference gene primer amplification gave nucleated cell count estimates. The assay was immunoSEQ multiplex PCR, and TCRdb's table has in-frame clones only and misses some. That table supplies the V and J calls and clone size; D and trimming were determined from the DNA. Here the sample spans about 120,000 clones, approximately 71% being singletons. This CDR3 is 14 amino acids long. This entry comes from a study of blood T cell repertoires in COVID-19. Study in general: Sites in the United States, Italy and Spain provided acute and convalescent COVID-19 samples. Sources were T cells, B-cell-depleted T cells, or PBMCs; the material itself was cDNA or gDNA.

Sequenced: peripheral blood. The rearrangement joins TRBV21-1 to TRBJ2-7; the table gives TRBD2 as D, unverified against the DNA. TRBV21-1 is shown as a pseudogene. This clonotype was sampled from a human donor in a cohort sampled during active COVID-19. The CDR3 sequence: CASSNGDFSYEQYF. In DNA, the CDR3 is TGTGCCAGCAGCAATGGGGACTTCTCCTACGAGCAGTACTTC.